This T cell receptor beta chain is from a study of blood T cell repertoires in COVID-19. In the study overall: There were acute and convalescent COVID-19 samples, and they came from the United States, Italy and Spain. PBMCs, B-cell-depleted T cells, or T cells were the source of the cDNA or gDNA that made up the material.

CDR1 MNHEY and CDR2 SMNVEV come from the germline V gene (reference sequence). The CDR3 extends over 13 amino acids. V shed 4 bases and J 8 bases; nucleotides not matched to a gene: 5. Generated by immunoSEQ multiplex PCR, the TCRdb table keeps only in-frame clones and is missing some. This table holds 70,000 or so clones, over 65% found once. The sequence was collected from a woman aged 70-85 years with acute or convalescent COVID-19. Sequencing input: peripheral blood. The rearrangement joins TRBV27 to TRBJ1-2, with 9 bases that match TRBD1. The DNA for the CDR3 is TGTGCCAGCAGTTCGACAGGGGGGCGCGGCTACACCTTC. It specifies CASSSTGGRGYTF.